The clone carrying this T cell receptor (beta chain) was detected once. Its target is not known. The sample comes from a study of T cell responses to AZD1222 COVID-19 vaccine. Study as a whole: It was second doses at about 4 or about 12 weeks that were pooled.

This CDR3 has 16 residues. Germline lookup yields CDR1 SGHTA and CDR2 FQGNSA. V lost 1 base to trimming and J lost 0 bases, with 12 bases between them. Study-level findings and limits: The CD4 TCRs associated with vaccination extended across spike and predominated at 160-218 and 743-854. Clonal diversity was possibly underestimated, and white British individuals and females predominated among donors. No repertoire was sampled before or during the peak T cell response, only after it.

Profiled with immunoSEQ multiplex PCR; TCRdb holds only in-frame clones, not every one. The data hold approximately 89,000 clones, with more than 70% observed a single time. Here the sequenced sample was peripheral blood, taken on day 0 of AZD1222 vaccination. This TCR was sampled from an adult in good health. The chain uses TRBV7-2 and TRBJ1-2, with D tentatively TRBD1 (5 bases). CDR3 DNA sequence: TGTGCCAGCAGCTTAGACAGGTCCCTGACTAACTATGGCTACACCTTC. Translation gives CASSLDRSLTNYGYTF.